These T cell receptor beta chains were read from a single sample in a study of CD8+ T cells in alopecia areata. TCRdb's copy holds only in-frame clones and misses some; the assay was immunoSEQ multiplex PCR. This table has about 200,000 clones, approximately 60% appearing once. The source material was CD4+ T cells sorted from blood, sampled at week 4, from a patient treated with tofacitinib. All receptors derive from a human donor with alopecia areata. CDR3s include the opening cysteine and the closing phenylalanine or tryptophan. The D gene is left open where the match is weak. The listing skips clone size in some rows; elsewhere it reads once, few, many or a size class.

J gene,D gene,clone size,V gene,CDR3 protein,CDR3 DNA
TRBJ2-3,-,-,TRBV11-2,CASTAGSDTQYF,TGTGCCAGCACCGCAGGGTCAGATACGCAGTATTTT
TRBJ1-2,-,-,TRBV29-1,CSVDGVEGYTF,TGCAGCGTTGATGGGGTAGAGGGCTACACCTTC
TRBJ1-2,-,few,TRBV29-1,CSVVDGSVYGYTF,TGCAGCGTTGTGGATGGTTCGGTCTATGGCTACACCTTC
TRBJ1-1,TRBD1,-,TRBV5-6,CASSLTGSEAFF,TGTGCCAGCAGCCTGACAGGGTCAGAAGCTTTCTTT
TRBJ1-5,-,-,TRBV19,CASSIDHSGNQPQHF,TGTGCCAGTAGTATAGATCATTCAGGGAATCAGCCCCAGCATTTT
TRBJ2-3,-,-,TRBV9,CASSPPIGLGTDTQYF,TGTGCCAGCAGCCCTCCCATAGGATTGGGCACAGATACGCAGTATTTT
TRBJ1-5,-,-,TRBV4-1,CASSLGSARSINQPQHF,TGCGCCAGCAGCCTCGGGAGCGCCCGGTCGATCAATCAGCCCCAGCATTTT
TRBJ2-7,-,-,TRBV30,CAWSGSGPEQYF,TGTGCCTGGAGTGGGTCTGGGCCCGAGCAGTACTTC
TRBJ2-7,TRBD1,-,TRBV6-5,CASSSTGTGGPYEQYF,TGTGCCAGCAGTTCTACCGGGACAGGGGGACCCTACGAGCAGTACTTC
TRBJ2-4,-,-,TRBV28,CASSLRADIQYF,TGTGCCAGCAGTTTGAGGGCGGACATTCAGTACTTC
TRBJ1-5,TRBD1,-,TRBV15,CATSDRGDQPQHF,TGTGCCACCTCGGACAGGGGGGATCAGCCCCAGCATTTT
TRBJ1-2,-,-,TRBV30,CAWSEGNYGYTF,TGTGCCTGGAGTGAGGGTAACTATGGCTACACCTTC
TRBJ2-4,TRBD2,few,TRBV6-6,CASSSPGGAKNIQYF,TGTGCCAGCAGTTCTCCGGGGGGGGCCAAAAACATTCAGTACTTC
TRBJ1-6,-,-,TRBV7-8,CASSLNSGESPLHF,TGTGCCAGCAGCTTAAACTCGGGAGAATCACCCCTCCACTTT
TRBJ2-1,-,once,TRBV29-1,CSVEAGFGQFF,TGCAGCGTTGAGGCGGGGTTTGGGCAGTTCTTC
TRBJ1-1,-,once,TRBV29-1,CSAFAGTNTEAFF,TGCAGCGCCTTTGCCGGGACTAACACTGAAGCTTTCTTT
TRBJ2-7,-,-,TRBV29-1,CSVEGVNKAYEQYF,TGCAGCGTTGAGGGGGTCAACAAAGCCTACGAGCAGTACTTC
TRBJ2-5,-,few,TRBV6-5,CASSRDGGETQYF,TGTGCCAGCAGTAGGGACGGGGGAGAGACCCAGTACTTC
TRBJ1-2,-,-,TRBV29-1,CSVAWGTGGGYTF,TGCAGCGTGGCTTGGGGTACGGGCGGCGGCTACACCTTC
TRBJ1-1,-,-,TRBV15,CATSRGTDEAFF,TGTGCCACCAGCAGAGGGACGGACGAAGCTTTCTTT
TRBJ2-5,-,-,TRBV2,CASSETGKTQYF,TGTGCCAGCAGTGAAACAGGGAAGACCCAGTACTTC
TRBJ2-2,-,few,TRBV4-1,CASSQVGYRGASNTGELFF,TGCGCCAGCAGCCAAGTCGGGTATAGGGGGGCTTCGAACACCGGGGAGCTGTTTTTT
TRBJ2-7,-,-,TRBV7-2,CASSWDGSYEQYF,TGTGCCAGCAGCTGGGACGGGTCCTACGAGCAGTACTTC
TRBJ2-7,-,-,TRBV5-1,CASSSEGSYEQYF,TGCGCCAGCAGCTCAGAGGGATCCTACGAGCAGTACTTC
TRBJ2-1,-,few,TRBV7-9,CASSSTVNNNEQFF,TGTGCCAGCAGCTCGACAGTGAACAACAATGAGCAGTTCTTC
TRBJ2-1,-,-,TRBV4-3,CASSQDIGGAPYNEQFF,TGCGCCAGCAGCCAAGATATTGGGGGCGCCCCCTACAATGAGCAGTTCTTC
TRBJ2-3,-,-,TRBV30,CAWSVGAADTQYF,TGTGCCTGGAGTGTAGGGGCGGCTGATACGCAGTATTTT
TRBJ1-6,-,few,TRBV19,CASIKGTDGNSPLHF,TGTGCCAGTATCAAAGGGACTGATGGGAATTCACCCCTCCACTTT
TRBJ1-2,-,-,TRBV9,CASTPSGSYGYTF,TGTGCCAGCACCCCCTCAGGGAGCTATGGCTACACCTTC
TRBJ1-1,TRBD1,-,TRBV18,CASSPRDRANTEAFF,TGTGCCAGCTCACCGAGGGACAGGGCGAACACTGAAGCTTTCTTT
TRBJ1-1,-,-,TRBV27,CASNPLRGAPTEAFF,TGTGCCAGCAACCCCTTGCGGGGGGCTCCCACTGAAGCTTTCTTT
TRBJ2-5,TRBD2,-,TRBV15,CATSSQTLAVLRRETQYF,TGTGCCACCAGCAGCCAAACACTAGCGGTTCTACGTCGAGAGACCCAGTACTTC
TRBJ2-4,TRBD2,few,TRBV30,CAWKGLGEGNIQYF,TGTGCCTGGAAGGGACTAGGGGAAGGAAACATTCAGTACTTC
TRBJ2-3,-,-,TRBV7-2,CASSLGQNTDTQYF,TGTGCCAGCAGCTTGGGGCAGAATACAGATACGCAGTATTTT
TRBJ2-4,-,few,TRBV7-9,CASSLATGSTKNIQYF,TGTGCCAGCAGCTTAGCAACAGGGTCAACCAAAAACATTCAGTACTTC
TRBJ2-3,-,-,TRBV27,CASSLVRQISTDTQYF,TGTGCCAGCAGTTTAGTTAGGCAGATTAGCACAGATACGCAGTATTTT
TRBJ2-7,-,once,TRBV29-1,CSVGRNLNSYEQYF,TGCAGCGTTGGCAGGAACTTAAACTCCTACGAGCAGTACTTC
TRBJ2-7,TRBD1,-,TRBV15,CATSRGGQGGVEQYF,TGTGCCACCAGCAGAGGAGGACAGGGGGGAGTCGAGCAGTACTTC
TRBJ1-1,TRBD1,-,TRBV5-1,CASSFRDRGSLNTEAFF,TGCGCCAGCAGCTTCCGGGACAGGGGATCCTTGAACACTGAAGCTTTCTTT
TRBJ2-5,TRBD2,-,TRBV4-1,CASSQVPRGSGGLQETQYF,TGCGCCAGCAGCCAAGTTCCCCGAGGGAGCGGGGGCCTACAAGAGACCCAGTACTTC
TRBJ2-3,-,few,TRBV7-9,CASSADTDTQYF,TGTGCCAGCAGCGCCGACACAGATACGCAGTATTTT
TRBJ1-4,-,-,TRBV11-2,CASSSHRGRIEKLFF,TGTGCCAGCAGCTCCCATAGGGGTCGAATAGAAAAACTGTTTTTT
TRBJ2-5,-,-,TRBV5-1,CASSLDPGASSRAQYF,TGCGCCAGCAGCTTGGACCCGGGGGCATCGTCAAGGGCCCAGTACTTC
TRBJ2-1,TRBD2,-,TRBV30,CAWSVLFSGGAYNEQFF,TGTGCCTGGAGTGTACTTTTTAGCGGGGGGGCCTACAATGAGCAGTTCTTC
TRBJ1-1,TRBD1,-,TRBV25-1,CASSELGDRGPGTEAFF,TGTGCCAGCAGTGAATTGGGCGACAGGGGGCCGGGAACTGAAGCTTTCTTT